Described below is a single T cell receptor beta chain sequence and its context. Germline V gene lookup returns CDR1 SGHKS and CDR2 YYEKEE (reference sequence). Trimming removed 4 bases at V and 1 base at J, with 8 bases between. The CDR3 extends over 14 amino acids. This entry comes from a study of blood T cell repertoires in COVID-19. At the level of the study: Acute and convalescent COVID-19 samples came from the United States, Italy and Spain. Nucleic acid was either cDNA or gDNA, and it came from T cells, B-cell-depleted T cells, or PBMCs.

Only in-frame clones appear in the TCRdb table, and some are missing; sequencing was by immunoSEQ multiplex PCR. The sample lists tens of thousands of clones; 60% to 85% were seen once. The chain has TRBV5-5 and TRBJ2-2, with a possible D match to TRBD1 (6 bases). This TCR came from a man between 65 and 85 years old with acute or convalescent COVID-19. Sequenced material: peripheral blood. CDR3 DNA: TGTGCCAGCAGCAAGGGGGTGAACACCGGGGAGCTGTTTTTT. The encoded protein is CASSKGVNTGELFF. Together with reference TRBV5-5 and TRBJ2-2, the CDR3 gives the full variable domain: DAGVTQSPTHLIKTRGQQVTLRCSPISGHKSVSWYQQVLGQGPQFIFQYYEKEERGRGNFPDRFSARQFPNYSSELNVNALLLGDSALYLCASSKGVNTGELFFGEGSRLTVL.